Each of the 6 T cell receptor beta chains below was sequenced from the same sample in a study of cytomegalovirus exposure and HLA in healthy donors. Profiling relied on immunoSEQ multiplex PCR, and the TCRdb table lists in-frame clones only, not all of them. Here the sample spans 150,000 or so clones, roughly 86% being singletons. Sequencing was carried out using PBMCs. The receptors were sampled from a human donor in good health.

This sequence joins TRBV6-4 and TRBJ1-6, with D unclear. Trimming removed 3 bases from V and 6 bases from J, with 9 bases in between. The CDR3 is made up of 14 amino acids. Germline loops: CDR1 MRHNA, CDR2 SNTAGT. CDR3 DNA: TGTGCCAGCAGTGAATACTCGATTAATTCACCCCTCCACTTT. Its translation is CASSEYSINSPLHF.

The V call is TRBV27, the J call TRBJ2-5; the match to TRBD1 covers 7 bases. Germline V gene lookup returns CDR1 MNHEY and CDR2 SMNVEV (reference sequence). J lost 2 bases, V lost 5 bases, and 8 bases had no gene match. CDR3 length: 15 residues. In nucleotides, the CDR3 is TGTGCCAGCAGTCCGAGGGGGACAGCTCAAGAGACCCAGTACTTC. Translating it yields CASSPRGTAQETQYF.

The chain employs TRBV2 and TRBJ1-1; 8 bases line up with TRBD1. Germline V gene lookup returns CDR1 SNHLY and CDR2 FYNNEI. This CDR3 is 13 amino acids long. V lost 11 bases and J lost 8; bases outside the gene matches: 13. This CDR3 is CASRRTGISEAFF. The CDR3 nucleotides are TGTGCCTCCCGTAGGACAGGGATTTCGGAAGCTTTCTTT.

This sequence joins TRBV5-1 and TRBJ1-6, with TRBD1 matching over 7 bases. The germline V gene encodes CDR1 SGHRS and CDR2 YFSETQ. The CDR3 spans 16 residues. Trimming at V came to 1 base and at J to 7 bases, leaving 8 bases not matched to a gene. CDR3 sequence (DNA): TGCGCCAGCAGCTTGATAGACAGGGCGGAAAATTCACCCCTCCACTTT. It specifies CASSLIDRAENSPLHF.

The gene calls are TRBV27 and TRBJ2-4; tentative D call: TRBD2 (6 bases). The CDR3 has 15 residues. Germline values: CDR1 MNHEY, CDR2 SMNVEV (reference sequence). Trimming shortened V by 3 bases and J by 7 bases, and 16 bases separated the two germline ends. CDR3 bases: TGTGCCAGCAGTTTCTGGGGAGGAATAGAGAACATTCAGTACTTC. Residues: CASSFWGGIENIQYF.

The chain employs TRBV18 and TRBJ1-1, with 7 bases fitting TRBD1. The germline gives CDR1 KGHSH, CDR2 LQKENI. Germline trimming cut 3 bases from V and 1 base from J; bases unmatched to any gene: 5. The CDR3 sequence is 15 residues long. CDR3 coding DNA: TGTGCCAGCTCACCGCGGGACAGACAGAACACTGAAGCTTTCTTT. Translating it yields CASSPRDRQNTEAFF.